This TCR beta chain is from a study of blood T cell repertoires in COVID-19. Overall study context: The study drew acute and convalescent COVID-19 samples from the United States, Italy and Spain. PBMCs, B-cell-depleted T cells, or T cells were the source of the cDNA or gDNA that made up the material.

Authors' methods: By means of reference gene primer amplification, nucleated cell counts were estimated. The repertoire was sequenced with immunoSEQ multiplex PCR; TCRdb's copy has only in-frame clones and lacks some. V and J calls and clone size follow that table, whereas D and trimming were derived from the DNA. The repertoire holds under 85,000 clones, about 90% seen once, with roughly a sixth in the top ten. The CDR3 has 14 residues. CDR1 and CDR2 from the germline V gene are SGHRS and YFSETQ. V shed 4 bases and J shed 12 bases, with 23 bases lying between them. Material: peripheral blood. The receptor comes from a man at least 80 years old in a cohort sampled during active COVID-19. The chain is built from TRBV5-1 and TRBJ2-7, with D perhaps matching TRBD1 (6 bases). The CDR3 loop is CASSPESRGIVRYF. CDR3 sequence (DNA): TGCGCCAGCAGCCCCGAATCGAGGGGGATAGTAAGGTACTTC.